These 15 T cell receptor beta chains were sequenced from one sample in a study of PD-L1 blockade in urothelial cancer. The table came from immunoSEQ multiplex PCR; TCRdb's copy has only in-frame clones and leaves some out. The profile shows approximately 32,000 clones, about 80% of them singletons. Source: PBMCs, taken around atezolizumab (anti-PD-L1) treatment. These receptors were taken from a man aged 70-80 years with urothelial cancer.

This chain joins TRBV5-1 and TRBJ2-5; the D gene is possibly TRBD2 (6 bases). The CDR3 is made up of 14 amino acids. Deletions cut 1 base from V and 1 base from J, with 8 bases between. The V gene's germline CDR1 is SGHRS and CDR2 YFSETQ. As DNA, the CDR3 is TGCGCCAGCAGCTTGCCCGGGAGCCAAGAGACCCAGTACTTC. Its translation: CASSLPGSQETQYF.

The rearrangement joins TRBV7-2 to TRBJ2-7; 8 nucleotides line up with TRBD2. V lost 3 bases to trimming and J lost 3 bases; unmatched junction nucleotides: 10. Germline lookup yields CDR1 SGHTA and CDR2 FQGNSA. This CDR3 has 16 amino acids. CDR3 amino acids: CASSFRVAGTNYEQYF. DNA of the CDR3: TGTGCCAGCAGCTTTCGGGTAGCGGGAACCAACTACGAGCAGTACTTC.

This clone turned up a few times. The J gene is TRBJ2-7, the V gene TRBV27; no firm D call. Looked up from germline, CDR1 is MNHEY and CDR2 is SMNVEV (reference sequence). Deletions cut 1 base from V and 1 base from J, with 5 bases between. CDR3 length: 13 residues. The CDR3 DNA sequence: TGTGCCAGCAGTTTATTCAGTTCCTACGAGCAGTACTTC. It is translated as CASSLFSSYEQYF.

The chain recombines TRBV7-9 with TRBJ2-3; D is uncertain. The CDR3 has 16 residues. The ends were cut back, 6 bases at V and 0 bases at J, with 16 bases in the middle. Germline V CDR1 and CDR2: SEHNR, FQNEAQ (reference sequence). Written as DNA, the CDR3 is TGTGCCAGCAGATCGTTACCCCGGGTTAGCACAGATACGCAGTATTTT. Translation gives CASRSLPRVSTDTQYF.

The rearrangement links TRBV30 to TRBJ2-1; D may be TRBD1 (7 bases). Per the germline V gene, CDR1 is GTSNPN and CDR2 is SVGIG (reference sequence). V was clipped by 1 base and J by 9 bases, with 22 bases between them. This CDR3 region has 16 residues. Here the CDR3 DNA reads TGTGCCTGGAGTGGCGGGACAGCATATGGGATTAGTGAGCAGTTCTTC. Amino acids: CAWSGGTAYGISEQFF.

V gene TRBV2 combines with J gene TRBJ1-5, with TRBD1 identical over 7 bases. This CDR3 spans 15 amino acids. The germline V gene encodes CDR1 SNHLY and CDR2 FYNNEI. V gave up 6 bases and J gave up 0 bases; unmatched junction bases: 5. This CDR3 reads CASRRGQRSNQPQHF. In DNA form, the CDR3 reads TGTGCCAGCAGGAGGGGACAGCGTAGCAATCAGCCCCAGCATTTT.

The V gene is TRBV21-1, the J gene TRBJ1-3; TRBD1 is the table's D call and was not checked against the DNA. TRBV21-1 corresponds to a pseudogene. The CDR3 spans 16 residues. CDR3 DNA sequence: TGTGCCAGCAGGACTCACAGGGGGCGAACTGGAAACACCATATATTTT. It encodes CASRTHRGRTGNTIYF.

The V gene is TRBV19, the J gene TRBJ1-1; 10 bases line up with TRBD1. Germline V gene sequence: CDR1 LNHDA, CDR2 SQIVND (reference sequence). V was clipped by 6 bases and J by 4 bases; unmatched bases: 11. The CDR3 is 16 residues long. For the CDR3, the DNA is TGTGCCAGTAGGGGCCGGGACAGGGGTTATAGCACTGAAGCTTTCTTT. This sequence encodes CASRGRDRGYSTEAFF.

The chain has TRBV7-9 and TRBJ2-3; 7 nucleotides align to TRBD2. CDR1 and CDR2 from the germline V gene are SEHNR and FQNEAQ (reference sequence). The CDR3 has 16 residues. J gave up 4 bases and V 1 base, and 8 bases lay outside the gene matches. Here the CDR3 reads CASSLERGGRPDTQYF. CDR3 nucleotide sequence: TGTGCCAGCAGCTTAGAACGTGGCGGGAGACCAGATACGCAGTATTTT.

The chain recombines TRBV25-1 with TRBJ1-2; D ambiguous. This CDR3 is built from 13 residues. Trimming cost V 3 bases and J 6 bases, with 11 bases left between them. The germline V gene encodes CDR1 MGHDK and CDR2 SYGVNS. Here the CDR3 DNA reads TGTGCCAGCAGTGAGGCGGGGATCGATGGCTACACCTTC. Translated, it gives CASSEAGIDGYTF.

This chain uses TRBV19 with TRBJ1-2; 7 nucleotides match TRBD1. Germline CDR1 reads LNHDA; CDR2 reads SQIVND (reference sequence). Unmatched junction bases numbered 9, after V lost 7 bases and J lost 4 bases. The CDR3 spans 14 residues. CDR3 DNA sequence: TGTGCCAGTAACCTACAGGGGAATAGCTATGGCTACACCTTC. Translating it yields CASNLQGNSYGYTF.

DNA for the CDR3: TGTGCCAGCAGGGGGGGACCCACTGAAGCTTTCTTT. The encoded protein is CASRGGPTEAFF. V is TRBV27 and J is TRBJ1-1, with D maybe TRBD1 (5 bases). This CDR3 has 12 residues. The V end lost 6 bases, the J end lost 4 bases, and 9 bases lay between the germline ends. CDR1 and CDR2 from the germline V gene are MNHEY and SMNVEV (reference sequence).

In its sample, this clone was seen once. This chain joins TRBV7-2 and TRBJ2-7; no firm D call. Trimming took off 2 bases at V and 3 bases at J, with 11 bases between the two ends. CDR1 and CDR2 from the germline V gene are SGHTA and FQGNSA. This CDR3 region has 14 residues. CDR3 in amino acids: CASSLSASFYEQYF. The DNA for the CDR3 is TGTGCCAGCAGCTTATCAGCTAGTTTCTACGAGCAGTACTTC. The full variable domain, completed using reference TRBV7-2 and TRBJ2-7, is GAGVSQSPSNKVTEKGKDVELRCDPISGHTALYWYRQSLGQGLEFLIYFQGNSAPDKSGLPSDRFSAERTGGSVSTLTIQRTQQEDSAVYLCASSLSASFYEQYFGPGTRLTVT.

CDR3 sequence reads: CSAEGRQAAFF. The CDR3 nucleotides are TGCAGTGCTGAGGGGAGACAGGCAGCTTTCTTT. The chain joins TRBV20-1 to TRBJ1-1; weak D call: TRBD1 (6 bases). The V end was cut by 5 bases, the J end by 10 bases, with 14 bases between. Germline CDR1 DFQATT, CDR2 SNEGSKA (reference sequence). This CDR3 contains 11 residues.

The gene calls are TRBV28 and TRBJ1-1; D may be TRBD1 (5 bases). CDR1 MDHEN and CDR2 SYDVKM come from the germline V gene. V dropped 4 bases and J dropped 2 bases, with 11 bases sitting between them. CDR3 size: 14 residues. CDR3 coding DNA: TGTGCCAGCAGTTCCAGGGCCCGAAACACTGAAGCTTTCTTT. As protein: CASSSRARNTEAFF.